This T cell receptor (beta chain) was identified during a study of CD8 T cells in ankylosing spondylitis. The CDR3 has 15 residues. Germline CDR1 reads LGHNA; CDR2 reads YNFKEQ. Deletions cut 0 bases from V and 2 bases from J, with 11 bases between. TCRdb recomputed calls from the 5' RACE reads with MiXCR, one row per CDR3 protein. The sample includes approximately 290,000 distinct CDR3 sequences, less than 25% of them seen just once. The TCR comes from a female donor with ankylosing spondylitis or in good health (not recorded which). The V gene is TRBV4-2, the J gene TRBJ2-7, with TRBD2 as a possible D gene (6 bases). The sample taken for sequencing was blood, either unsorted or a sorted T cell fraction (not recorded which). The CDR3 DNA sequence: TGTGCCAGCAGCCAAGACCCTAGCGTCCCCTACGAGCAGTACTTC. Translating it yields CASSQDPSVPYEQYF.